One and the same sample provided the 2 T cell receptor beta chains below, sequenced in a study of T cells expressing NK-cell markers. Reprocessing the 5' RACE reads, TCRdb reports a single entry for every CDR3 protein and omits DNA. The sample holds roughly 120,000 distinct CDR3 sequences. Sequencing used blood T cells: a sorted CD56 or NKG2C T cell subset, CD4+ or CD8+ T cells, or bulk PBMC T cells (not recorded which). These receptors all stem from a woman between 18 and 69 years old in good health.

CDR3 region: CASISRYSYNEQFF. This sequence joins TRBV7-9 and TRBJ2-1. Looked up from germline, CDR1 is SEHNR and CDR2 is FQNEAQ (reference sequence). CDR3 length: 14 amino acids.

This chain connects TRBV2 to TRBJ2-2; TCRdb's D call, TRBD2, is unchecked because there is no DNA. Germline V gives CDR1 SNHLY, CDR2 FYNNEI. CDR3 length: 16 residues. CDR3 sequence: CASFRTGTSNTGELFF. The variable domain in full, with the rest retrieved from reference TRBV2 and TRBJ2-2, is EPEVTQTPSHQVTQMGQEVILRCVPISNHLYFYWYRQILGQKVEFLVSFYNNEISEKSEIFDDQFSVERPDGSNFTLKIRSTKLEDSAMYFCASFRTGTSNTGELFFGEGSRLTVL.